Listed here are 5 T cell receptor beta chains from one sample, sequenced in a study of T-cell memory formation after mild COVID-19. TCRdb independently ran MiXCR on the 5' RACE reads; one entry per CDR3 protein. The table records about 350,000 distinct CDR3 sequences, around 27% of them present only once. The specimen sequenced was PBMCs or a T cell subset sorted from them (not recorded which). The source of these receptors is an adult woman who had mild COVID-19 (a few samples of this study predate the infection). Cell type and time point are not known.

The sample holds a few counts of this clonotype. The CDR3 DNA reads TGTGCCAGTACTCCGACCGGGCCACAATTTGGCTACACCTTC. Translation: CASTPTGPQFGYTF. The V gene is TRBV19, the J gene TRBJ1-2; no reliable D call. The germline gives CDR1 LNHDA, CDR2 SQIVND (reference sequence). This CDR3 region has 14 residues. V was clipped by 7 bases and J by 7 bases, with 19 bases between them. Filled out from reference TRBV19 and TRBJ1-2, the complete variable domain reads DGGITQSPKYLFRKEGQNVTLSCEQNLNHDAMYWYRQDPGQGLRLIYYSQIVNDFQKGDIAEGYSVSREKKESFPLTVTSAQKNPTAFYLCASTPTGPQFGYTFGSGTRLTVV.

V and J are TRBV2 and TRBJ2-7; D might be TRBD2 (6 bases). The ends were cut back, 6 bases at V and 6 bases at J, with 27 bases in the middle. Germline CDR1 and CDR2: SNHLY and FYNNEI. The CDR3 consists of 17 residues. The CDR3 DNA reads as TGTGCCAGCAGCCCGAACCCCTCCAGACTTATGGGAGGCGAGCAGTACTTC. Its protein is CASSPNPSRLMGGEQYF.

This chain connects TRBV7-6 to TRBJ2-3; D remains ambiguous. The CDR3 has 13 residues. Deletions cut 5 bases from V and 12 bases from J, with 18 bases between. In germline, CDR1 is SGHVS, CDR2 FNYEAQ. As DNA, the CDR3 is TGTGCCAGCAGCCAGCTCCGGGCCACTTACCAGTATTTT. Protein: CASSQLRATYQYF. The variable domain in full, completed from reference TRBV7-6 and TRBJ2-3, reads GAGVSQSPRYKVTKRGQDVALRCDPISGHVSLYWYRQALGQGPEFLTYFNYEAQQDKSGLPNDRFSAERPEGSISTLTIQRTEQRDSAMYRCASSQLRATYQYFGPGTRLTVL.

V is TRBV27 and J is TRBJ2-7; 7 bases align to TRBD1. The CDR3 has 13 residues. V dropped 5 bases and J dropped 3; count of bases not matched to a gene: 4. Germline V lookup: CDR1 MNHEY, CDR2 SMNVEV (reference sequence). The CDR3 loop is CASSIRDSYEQYF. The CDR3 DNA reads as TGTGCCAGCAGTATCCGGGACAGCTACGAGCAGTACTTC.

The chain links TRBV20-1 to TRBJ2-7; 13 positions agree with TRBD2. CDR1 and CDR2 (germline): DFQATT, SNEGSKA (reference sequence). V trimming: 0 bases; J trimming: 2 bases; junction bases outside the gene matches: 7. This CDR3 contains 17 residues. CDR3 residues: CSARDPRTSGRAYEQYF. CDR3 nucleotides: TGCAGTGCTAGAGATCCTCGTACTAGCGGGAGGGCCTACGAGCAGTACTTC.